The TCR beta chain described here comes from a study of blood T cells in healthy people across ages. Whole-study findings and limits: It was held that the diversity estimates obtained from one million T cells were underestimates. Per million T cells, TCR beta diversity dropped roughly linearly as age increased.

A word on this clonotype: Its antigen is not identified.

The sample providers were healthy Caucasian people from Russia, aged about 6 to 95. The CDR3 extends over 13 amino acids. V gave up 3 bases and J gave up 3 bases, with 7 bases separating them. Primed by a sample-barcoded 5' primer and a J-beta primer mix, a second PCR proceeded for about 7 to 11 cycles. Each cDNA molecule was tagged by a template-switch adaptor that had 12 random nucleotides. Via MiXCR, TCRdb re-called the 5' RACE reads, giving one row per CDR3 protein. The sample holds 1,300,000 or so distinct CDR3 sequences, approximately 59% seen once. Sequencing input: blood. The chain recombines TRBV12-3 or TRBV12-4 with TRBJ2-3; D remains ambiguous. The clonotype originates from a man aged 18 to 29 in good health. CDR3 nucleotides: TGTGCCAGCAGTTTGGGTAAAACAGATACGCAGTATTTT. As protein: CASSLGKTDTQYF.